The clone carrying this T cell receptor (beta chain) showed up just a few times. Its specificity is unknown. The sequenced template was cDNA made from the entire isolated RNA. Produced via immunoSEQ multiplex PCR; TCRdb's table is partial and in-frame only. The profile shows about 370,000 clones, over 9% of them singletons. This CDR3 is built from 15 residues. Germline values: CDR1 MDHEN, CDR2 SYDVKM. Trimming took 5 bases from V and 3 from J; bases not matched to a gene: 10. The source of the sample is a study of beta chain features in type 1 diabetes. Study-level points and caveats: Moderately but significantly shorter TCRB CDR3s were found in Type 1 diabetes patients in all four CD4+ subsets. Since sequencing was performed on cDNA, cells with high TCR expression could be over-represented. Relative to healthy donors, patients appeared to have naive, central memory and Treg TCRB repertoires that were more similar. Type 1 diabetes patients had VDJ junctions that carried fewer insertions and more deletions.

Sorting of CD4+ naive, central memory, regulatory and stem cell-like memory cells was performed via CD45RO/CCR7/CD25/CD127/CD95/CD27. Sequencing was performed on central memory CD4+ T cells from blood. This sequence was found in a man aged 25 to 40 with type 1 diabetes. The chain employs TRBV28 and TRBJ2-7; TRBD1 agrees at 7 bases. This chain's CDR3 is CASSLADRVLYEQYF. The CDR3 bases are TGTGCCAGCAGTCTGGCAGACAGGGTCCTCTACGAGCAGTACTTC.